A single sample is the source of the 3 T cell receptor beta chains below, sequenced in a study of T cells after yellow fever vaccination. TCRdb reprocessed the 5' RACE reads with MiXCR, giving one entry per CDR3 protein. The table has about 230,000 distinct CDR3 sequences, roughly 6.2% seen once. The material was CD4+ T cells sorted from PBMCs, obtained on the day of the yellow fever booster vaccination. These receptors were taken from a man younger than 45 who received the YFV17D yellow fever vaccine.

The V and J genes are TRBV9 and TRBJ2-5; D is ambiguous. Trimming stripped 0 bases from V and 5 bases from J, with 8 bases between. The CDR3 extends over 13 amino acids. Germline loops: CDR1 SGDLS, CDR2 YYNGEE. DNA for the CDR3: TGTGCCAGCAGCGTAGGAACAGTTGAGACCCAGTACTTC. Its translation: CASSVGTVETQYF.

This clonotype was seen a handful of times. V usage is TRBV20-1 and J usage is TRBJ1-4, with D unresolved. Germline V CDR1 and CDR2: DFQATT, SNEGSKA (reference sequence). V was cut by 6 bases and J by 12 bases, with 11 bases left in between. The CDR3 is 10 residues long. The CDR3 DNA is TGCAGTGCGGAAAGGGAGGAACTGTTTTTT. Translating it yields CSAEREELFF.

The rearrangement links TRBV20-1 to TRBJ2-2; no firm D call. Trimming shortened V by 6 bases and J by 10 bases, and 12 bases separated the two germline ends. CDR3 length equals 11 residues. Germline V gene data show CDR1 as DFQATT and CDR2 as SNEGSKA (reference sequence). Here the CDR3 reads CSARGALELFF. In DNA form, the CDR3 reads TGCAGTGCGCGTGGAGCTTTGGAGCTGTTTTTT.